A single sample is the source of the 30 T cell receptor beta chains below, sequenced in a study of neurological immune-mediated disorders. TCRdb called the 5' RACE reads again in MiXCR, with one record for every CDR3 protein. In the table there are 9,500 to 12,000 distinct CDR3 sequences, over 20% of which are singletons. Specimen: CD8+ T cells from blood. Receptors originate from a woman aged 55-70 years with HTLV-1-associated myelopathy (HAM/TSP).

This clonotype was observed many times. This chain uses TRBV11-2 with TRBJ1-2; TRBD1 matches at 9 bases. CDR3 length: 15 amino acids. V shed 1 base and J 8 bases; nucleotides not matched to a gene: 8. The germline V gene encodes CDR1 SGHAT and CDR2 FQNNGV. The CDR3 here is CASSLASRTGDGYTF. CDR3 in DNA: TGTGCCAGCAGCTTAGCTTCGAGGACAGGGGACGGCTACACCTTC.

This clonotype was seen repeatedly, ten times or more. The CDR3 sequence: CSARDYQTSGYEQYF. CDR3 in DNA: TGCAGTGCTAGAGATTATCAGACTAGCGGCTACGAGCAGTACTTC. The V call is TRBV20-1, the J call TRBJ2-7; 9 bases are shared with TRBD2. This CDR3 is built from 15 residues. V shed 0 bases, J shed 3 bases, and the junction held 6 bases outside the gene matches. Per the germline V gene, CDR1 is DFQATT and CDR2 is SNEGSKA (reference sequence).

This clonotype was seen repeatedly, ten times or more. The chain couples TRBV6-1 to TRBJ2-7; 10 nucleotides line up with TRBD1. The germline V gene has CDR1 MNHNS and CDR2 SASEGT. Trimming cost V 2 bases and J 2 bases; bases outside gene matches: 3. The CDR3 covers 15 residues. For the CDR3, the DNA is TGTGCCAGCAGTGAAAGGGGACAGGGGCCCTACGAGCAGTACTTC. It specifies CASSERGQGPYEQYF.

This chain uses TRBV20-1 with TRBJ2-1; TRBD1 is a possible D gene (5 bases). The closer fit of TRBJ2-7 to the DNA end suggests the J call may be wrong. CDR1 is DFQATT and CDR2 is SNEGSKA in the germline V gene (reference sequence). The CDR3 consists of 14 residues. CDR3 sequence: CSAREGAGTYEQYF. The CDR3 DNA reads TGCAGTGCTAGAGAAGGGGCAGGGACCTACGAGCAGTACTTC.

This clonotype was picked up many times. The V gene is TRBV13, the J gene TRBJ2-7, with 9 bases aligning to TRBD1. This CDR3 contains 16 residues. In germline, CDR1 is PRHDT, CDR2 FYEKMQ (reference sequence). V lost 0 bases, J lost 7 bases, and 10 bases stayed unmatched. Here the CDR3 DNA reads TGTGCCAGCAGCTTAGGCCGTGGACAGGGGTCTGAGGAGCAGTACTTC. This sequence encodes CASSLGRGQGSEEQYF.

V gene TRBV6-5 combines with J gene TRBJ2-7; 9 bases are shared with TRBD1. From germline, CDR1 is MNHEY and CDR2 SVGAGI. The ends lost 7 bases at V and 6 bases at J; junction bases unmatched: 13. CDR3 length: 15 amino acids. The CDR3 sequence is CASTPWTGEDGEQYF. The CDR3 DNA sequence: TGTGCCAGCACTCCCTGGACAGGGGAGGATGGCGAGCAGTACTTC.

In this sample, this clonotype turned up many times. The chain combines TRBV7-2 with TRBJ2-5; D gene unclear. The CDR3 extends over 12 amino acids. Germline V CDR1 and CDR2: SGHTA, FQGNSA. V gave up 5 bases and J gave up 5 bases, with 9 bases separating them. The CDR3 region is CASSPGPETQYF. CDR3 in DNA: TGTGCCAGCAGCCCTGGGCCCGAGACCCAGTACTTC.

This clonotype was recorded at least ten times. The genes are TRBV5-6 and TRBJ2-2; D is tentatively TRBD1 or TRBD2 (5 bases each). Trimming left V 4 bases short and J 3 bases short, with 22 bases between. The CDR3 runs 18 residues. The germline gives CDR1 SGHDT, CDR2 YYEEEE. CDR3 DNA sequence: TGTGCCAGCAGCCATAATTACGAACCGGGACGATACACCGGGGAGCTGTTTTTT. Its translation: CASSHNYEPGRYTGELFF.

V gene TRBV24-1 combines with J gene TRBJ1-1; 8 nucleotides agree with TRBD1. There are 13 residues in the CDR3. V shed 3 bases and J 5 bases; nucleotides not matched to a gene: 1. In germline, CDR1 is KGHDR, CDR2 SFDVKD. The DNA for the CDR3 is TGTGCCACCAGTGATGACAGGGGAACTGAAGCTTTCTTT. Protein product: CATSDDRGTEAFF.

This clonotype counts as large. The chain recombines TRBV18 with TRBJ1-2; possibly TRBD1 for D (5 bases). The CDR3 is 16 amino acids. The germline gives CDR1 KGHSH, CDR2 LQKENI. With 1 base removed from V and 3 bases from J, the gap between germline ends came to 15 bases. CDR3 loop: CASSPRSAGRHYGYTF. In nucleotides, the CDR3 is TGTGCCAGCTCACCACGTTCGGCAGGGCGGCACTATGGCTACACCTTC.

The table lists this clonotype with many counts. CDR3 nucleotide sequence: TGTGCCAGCAGTGCTTATTTGACAGGGGGATATGACGAGCAGTACTTC. This sequence encodes CASSAYLTGGYDEQYF. The chain uses TRBV6-1 and TRBJ2-7; 9 bases match TRBD1. Germline CDR1 MNHNS, CDR2 SASEGT. The CDR3 runs 16 residues. Trimming at V came to 4 bases and at J to 5 bases, leaving 12 bases not matched to a gene.

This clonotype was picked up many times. The DNA for the CDR3 is TGTGCCAGCAGCTTAGTGTCGGACAGGGGGCTCGGGGGGACTGAAGCTTTCTTT. Protein sequence: CASSLVSDRGLGGTEAFF. This sequence joins TRBV11-2 and TRBJ1-1; 11 positions match TRBD1. V lost 1 base and J lost 5; bases outside the gene matches: 12. The germline gives CDR1 SGHAT, CDR2 FQNNGV. CDR3 length equals 18 residues.

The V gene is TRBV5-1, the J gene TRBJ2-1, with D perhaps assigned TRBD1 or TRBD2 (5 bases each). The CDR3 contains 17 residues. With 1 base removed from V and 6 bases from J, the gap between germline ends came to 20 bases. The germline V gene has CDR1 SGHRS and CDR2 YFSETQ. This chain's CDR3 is CASSLKGSRTGANEQFF. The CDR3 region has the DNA TGCGCCAGCAGCTTGAAGGGATCGCGGACCGGGGCCAATGAGCAGTTCTTC. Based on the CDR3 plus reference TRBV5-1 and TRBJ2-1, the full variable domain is KAGVTQTPRYLIKTRGQQVTLSCSPISGHRSVSWYQQTPGQGLQFLFEYFSETQRNKGNFPGRFSGRQFSNSRSEMNVSTLELGDSALYLCASSLKGSRTGANEQFFGPGTRLTVL.

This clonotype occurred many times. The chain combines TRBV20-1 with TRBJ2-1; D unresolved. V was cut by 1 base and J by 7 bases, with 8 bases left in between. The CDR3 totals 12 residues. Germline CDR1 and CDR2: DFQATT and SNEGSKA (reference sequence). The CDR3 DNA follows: TGCAGTGCTAGAGTCGGACCTAATGAGCAGTTCTTC. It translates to CSARVGPNEQFF.

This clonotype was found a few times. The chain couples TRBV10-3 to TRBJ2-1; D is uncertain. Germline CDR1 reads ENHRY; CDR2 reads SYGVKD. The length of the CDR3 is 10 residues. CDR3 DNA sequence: TGTGCTACTTGGGGTAATGAGCAGTTCTTC. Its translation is CATWGNEQFF.

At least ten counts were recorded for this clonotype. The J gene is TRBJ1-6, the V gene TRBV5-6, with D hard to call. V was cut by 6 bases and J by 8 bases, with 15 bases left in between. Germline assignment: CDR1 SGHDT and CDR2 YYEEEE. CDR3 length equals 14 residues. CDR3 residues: CASTDGLWYSPLHF. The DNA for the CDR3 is TGTGCCAGCACCGATGGACTATGGTATTCACCCCTCCACTTT.

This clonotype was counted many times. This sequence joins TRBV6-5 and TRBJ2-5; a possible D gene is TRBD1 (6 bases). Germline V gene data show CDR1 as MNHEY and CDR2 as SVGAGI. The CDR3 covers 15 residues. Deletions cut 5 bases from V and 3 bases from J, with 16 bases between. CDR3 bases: TGTGCCAGCAGTACCCCTCGTTCAGGGGAAGAGACCCAGTACTTC. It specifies CASSTPRSGEETQYF.

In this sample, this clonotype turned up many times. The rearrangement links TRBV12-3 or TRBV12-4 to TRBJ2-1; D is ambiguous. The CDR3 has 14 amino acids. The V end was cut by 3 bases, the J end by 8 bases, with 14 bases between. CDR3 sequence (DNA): TGTGCCAGCAGTTTCGTAAGTGTCCGCGATGAGCAGTTCTTC. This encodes CASSFVSVRDEQFF.

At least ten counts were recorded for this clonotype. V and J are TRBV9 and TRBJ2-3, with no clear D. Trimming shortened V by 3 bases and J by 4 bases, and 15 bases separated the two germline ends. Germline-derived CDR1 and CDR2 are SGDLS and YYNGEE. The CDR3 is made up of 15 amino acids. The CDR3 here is CASSAQGWSADTQYF. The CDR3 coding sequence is TGTGCCAGCAGCGCCCAAGGATGGTCAGCAGATACGCAGTATTTT.

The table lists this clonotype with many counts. The CDR3 DNA reads as TGTGCCAGCAGTTTAGGGCAGGCGAACACTGAAGCTTTCTTT. The encoded protein is CASSLGQANTEAFF. The chain couples TRBV27 to TRBJ1-1; D unclear. The germline V gene encodes CDR1 MNHEY and CDR2 SMNVEV (reference sequence). The CDR3 consists of 14 residues. The V gene lost 2 bases and the J gene lost 1 base, with 8 bases spanning the gap.

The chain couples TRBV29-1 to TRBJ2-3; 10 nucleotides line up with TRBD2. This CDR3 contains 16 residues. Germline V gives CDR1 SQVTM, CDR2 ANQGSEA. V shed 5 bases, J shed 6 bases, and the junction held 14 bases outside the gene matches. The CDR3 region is CSVQDVGLAFSDTQYF. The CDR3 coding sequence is TGCAGCGTTCAGGATGTGGGACTAGCGTTTAGCGATACGCAGTATTTT.

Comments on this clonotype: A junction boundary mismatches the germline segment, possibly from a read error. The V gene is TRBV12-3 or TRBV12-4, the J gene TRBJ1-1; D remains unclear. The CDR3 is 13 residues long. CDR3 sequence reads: CSSSLGPNTEAFF. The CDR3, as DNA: TGTTCCAGCAGTTTAGGGCCGAACACTGAAGCTTTCTTT.

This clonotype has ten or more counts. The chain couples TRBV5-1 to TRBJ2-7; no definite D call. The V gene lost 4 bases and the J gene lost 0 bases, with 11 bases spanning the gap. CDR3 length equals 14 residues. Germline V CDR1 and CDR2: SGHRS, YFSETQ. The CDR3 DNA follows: TGCGCCAGCAGCGCCAGTGGTAGCTCCTACGAGCAGTACTTC. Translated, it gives CASSASGSSYEQYF.

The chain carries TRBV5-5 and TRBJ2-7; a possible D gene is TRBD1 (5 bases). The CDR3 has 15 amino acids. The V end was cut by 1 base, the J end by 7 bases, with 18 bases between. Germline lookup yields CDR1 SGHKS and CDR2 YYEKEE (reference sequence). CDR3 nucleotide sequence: TGTGCCAGCAGCTTGCCAGGGTATACGGACAATGAGCAGTACTTC. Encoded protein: CASSLPGYTDNEQYF.

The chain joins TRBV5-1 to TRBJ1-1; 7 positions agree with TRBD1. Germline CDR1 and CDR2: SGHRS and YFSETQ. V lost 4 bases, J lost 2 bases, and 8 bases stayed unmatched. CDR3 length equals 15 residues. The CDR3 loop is CASSALQGRNTEAFF. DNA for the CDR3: TGCGCCAGCAGCGCGCTACAGGGGAGAAACACTGAAGCTTTCTTT.

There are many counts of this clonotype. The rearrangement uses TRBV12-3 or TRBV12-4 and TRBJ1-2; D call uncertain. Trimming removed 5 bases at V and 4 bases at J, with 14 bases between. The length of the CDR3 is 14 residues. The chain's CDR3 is CASSPRVALYGYTF. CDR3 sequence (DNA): TGTGCCAGCAGTCCTAGGGTGGCGCTCTATGGCTACACCTTC.

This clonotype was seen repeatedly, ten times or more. Written as DNA, the CDR3 is TGCAGTGCTAGAGATATCGGGCGGGGCGATACGCAGTATTTT. Translation gives CSARDIGRGDTQYF. This chain links TRBV20-1 with TRBJ2-3; D may be TRBD2 (6 bases). Trimming took off 0 bases at V and 6 bases at J, with 13 bases between the two ends. The CDR3 loop spans 14 amino acids. Germline values: CDR1 DFQATT, CDR2 SNEGSKA (reference sequence).

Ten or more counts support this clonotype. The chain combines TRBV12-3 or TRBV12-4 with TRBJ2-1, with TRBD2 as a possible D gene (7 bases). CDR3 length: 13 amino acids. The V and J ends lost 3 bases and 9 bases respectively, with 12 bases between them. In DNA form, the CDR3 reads TGTGCCAGCAGTTTGGGGGGGCCGGGTGAGCAGTTCTTC. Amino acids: CASSLGGPGEQFF.

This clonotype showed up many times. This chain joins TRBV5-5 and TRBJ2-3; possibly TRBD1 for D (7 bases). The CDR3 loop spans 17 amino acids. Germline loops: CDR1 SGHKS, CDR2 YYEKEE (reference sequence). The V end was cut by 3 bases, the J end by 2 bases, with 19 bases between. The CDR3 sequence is CASSSQEGARDTDTQYF. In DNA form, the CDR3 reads TGTGCCAGCAGCTCCCAGGAGGGGGCGAGGGACACAGATACGCAGTATTTT.

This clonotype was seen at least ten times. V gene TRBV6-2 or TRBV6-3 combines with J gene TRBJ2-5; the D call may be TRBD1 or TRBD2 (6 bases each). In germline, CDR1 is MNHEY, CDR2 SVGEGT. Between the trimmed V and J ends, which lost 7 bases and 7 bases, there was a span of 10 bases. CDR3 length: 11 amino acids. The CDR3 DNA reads TGTGCCAGCACTGAGGGGGGGACCCAGTACTTC. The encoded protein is CASTEGGTQYF.